This entry describes one T cell receptor beta chain. Antigen: not known. The source of the sample is a study of identical twins. Trimming removed 5 bases from V and 4 bases from J, with 13 bases in between. The CDR3 consists of 15 residues. Per germline, CDR1 KGHDR and CDR2 SFDVKD. Study findings and constraints: The authors noted that invariant MAIT and iNKT cells could partly confound zero-insertion analyses. Cross-sectional statistical analysis, not tracking of the same donors, underpinned the conclusions. Cord blood beta clonotypes that were abundant carried fewer insertions, and memory repertoires showed no such trend. Model-predicted out-of-frame TCR alpha sharing fell below observed values in monozygotic twins.

TCRdb used MiXCR to reprocess the 5' RACE reads, holding one entry per CDR3 protein. The sample lists 540,000 or so distinct CDR3 sequences, under 25% seen once, with more than 0.4% in the top ten. The same data also went into a second study, on yellow fever vaccine responses in identical twins.

Sequencing was carried out using CD4+ T cells sorted from blood. The rearrangement uses TRBV24-1 and TRBJ2-2, with D tentatively TRBD1 or TRBD2 (5 bases each). This receptor was identified in a woman aged 18-29 years in good health. For the CDR3, the DNA is TGTGCCACCAGTGTCACCGAGGGACCCACCGGGGAGCTGTTTTTT. The encoded protein is CATSVTEGPTGELFF.